The 22 T cell receptor beta chains given below trace back to one sample, sequenced in a study of shared clonotypes between healthy human individuals (dated by TCRdb to 2018 to 2021). Library preparation employed the immunoSEQ multiplex PCR assay. TCRdb limited this immuneACCESS table to in-frame rearrangements with V and J called. A share of clones is missing; checked studies link under half to unresolved V genes, and the rest is unexplained. Across this sample there are about 500,000 clones, with roughly four fifths seen only once. The ten most abundant clones make up 12% of the sample. Specimen: PBMCs. The source is a woman aged 40 to 49 in good health. Some clones in this sample may be carry-over from other donors' samples.

This chain joins TRBV5-4 and TRBJ2-3, with a possible D match to TRBD1 (6 bases). This CDR3 is 15 amino acids long. Germline loops: CDR1 SGHNT, CDR2 YYREEE (reference sequence). Trimming removed 4 bases at V and 4 bases at J, with 16 bases between. CDR3 sequence reads: CASSRRVRGSDTQYF. As DNA, the CDR3 is TGTGCCAGCAGCCGTAGGGTCAGGGGATCAGATACGCAGTATTTT.

This clone appeared once. The genes are TRBV6-5 and TRBJ2-7, with TRBD2 as a possible D gene (6 bases). The CDR3 runs 12 residues. V was clipped by 10 bases and J by 6 bases, with 16 bases between them. Germline V gene lookup returns CDR1 MNHEY and CDR2 SVGAGI. This chain's CDR3 is CATQGGVGEQYF. CDR3 DNA: TGTGCCACCCAAGGAGGGGTCGGCGAGCAGTACTTC.

The chain combines TRBV9 with TRBJ2-1; 10 bases are shared with TRBD2. The CDR3 is 17 residues long. With 4 bases clipped from V and 5 bases from J, the junction kept 12 bases outside the gene matches. The germline gives CDR1 SGDLS, CDR2 YYNGEE. The CDR3 region has the DNA TGTGCCAGCAGCCAAGGGCTAGCGGGAGACATAGACAATGAGCAGTTCTTC. Translation gives CASSQGLAGDIDNEQFF.

The chain links TRBV4-1 to TRBJ1-5; TRBD1 is a possible D gene (5 bases). CDR1 and CDR2 (germline): MGHRA, YSYEKL. The CDR3 length is 15 residues. The V end lost 1 base, the J end lost 0 bases, and 7 bases lay between the germline ends. The CDR3 sequence is CASSQATASNQPQHF. DNA for the CDR3: TGCGCCAGCAGCCAAGCGACAGCTAGCAATCAGCCCCAGCATTTT.

The V gene is TRBV29-1, the J gene TRBJ2-3, with D perhaps assigned TRBD1 or TRBD2 (5 bases each). From germline, CDR1 is SQVTM and CDR2 ANQGSEA. This CDR3 is built from 12 residues. V dropped 4 bases and J dropped 5 bases, with 10 bases sitting between them. DNA of the CDR3: TGCAGCGTTGGGACAAGCGGAGATACGCAGTATTTT. Translation: CSVGTSGDTQYF.

The gene calls are TRBV7-9 and TRBJ2-5; 9 nucleotides line up with TRBD1. CDR1 and CDR2 (germline): SEHNR, FQNEAQ (reference sequence). The J segment lost 2 bases and the V segment lost 0 bases, leaving 4 bases of the junction unmatched. The CDR3 has 16 amino acids. The CDR3 protein is CASSLAPGQGQETQYF. Here the CDR3 DNA reads TGTGCCAGCAGCTTAGCGCCGGGACAGGGTCAAGAGACCCAGTACTTC.

The rearrangement uses TRBV6-1 and TRBJ2-7; TRBD2 agrees at 9 bases. There are 15 residues in the CDR3. After removal of 1 base from V and 7 bases from J, the junction contained 8 bases not matched to a gene. CDR1 and CDR2 (germline): MNHNS, SASEGT. CDR3 sequence (DNA): TGTGCCAGCAGTGAAGTGACTAGCGGTCCTGAAGAGCAGTACTTC. Translated: CASSEVTSGPEEQYF.

Notes on this clone: The same CDR3 is also encoded by other DNA sequences in this sample. The chain carries TRBV18 and TRBJ2-3; TRBD2 matches at 11 bases. The CDR3 length is 15 residues. Germline-derived CDR1 and CDR2 are KGHSH and LQKENI. V lost 3 bases, J lost 1 base, and 0 bases stayed unmatched. CDR3 amino acids: CASSPTSGGTDTQYF. CDR3 nucleotide sequence: TGTGCCAGCTCACCGACTAGCGGGGGCACAGATACGCAGTATTTT.

The V call is TRBV19, the J call TRBJ1-1, with 7 bases matching TRBD1. V trimming: 3 bases; J trimming: 4 bases; junction bases outside the gene matches: 8. The CDR3 is made up of 15 amino acids. Per germline, CDR1 LNHDA and CDR2 SQIVND (reference sequence). As DNA, the CDR3 is TGTGCCAGTAGTATGGGGGGACAGCATCTCACTGAAGCTTTCTTT. Translated, it gives CASSMGGQHLTEAFF.

Regarding this clone: At one end, the junction sequence differs from germline, possibly due to a read error. The chain recombines TRBV5-8 with TRBJ2-7, with 8 positions matching TRBD1. The CDR3 is made up of 14 amino acids. The V gene's germline CDR1 is SGHTS and CDR2 YDEGEE. The CDR3 region has the DNA TGTGCCAGCAGATTGGGCCAGGGGGCACACGAGCAGTACTTC. It is translated as CASRLGQGAHEQYF.

This chain uses TRBV7-2 with TRBJ2-7; D tentatively reads TRBD1 or TRBD2 (5 bases each). CDR1 and CDR2 from the germline V gene are SGHTA and FQGNSA. The CDR3 has 16 amino acids. Between the trimmed V and J ends, which lost 3 bases and 0 bases, there was a span of 15 bases. CDR3 nucleotides: TGTGCCAGCAGCTTGGTCGGGGCCGTGAGCTCCTACGAGCAGTACTTC. As protein: CASSLVGAVSSYEQYF.

In its sample, this clone was seen once. This chain links TRBV28 with TRBJ1-1; D is perhaps TRBD1 (6 bases). Trimming pared 1 base from V and 5 bases from J, leaving 17 bases between. Germline lookup yields CDR1 MDHEN and CDR2 SYDVKM. The CDR3 covers 16 residues. For the CDR3, the DNA is TGTGCCAGCAGTTTATCGACGAGTTACAGGGAAACTGAAGCTTTCTTT. Its protein is CASSLSTSYRETEAFF.

V usage is TRBV5-1 and J usage is TRBJ1-2, with TRBD1 matching 9 bases. This CDR3 is 14 amino acids long. Germline V gene sequence: CDR1 SGHRS, CDR2 YFSETQ. Trimming cost V 2 bases and J 7 bases; bases outside gene matches: 6. CDR3 protein: CASSFGQGISGYTF. The DNA for the CDR3 is TGCGCCAGCAGCTTCGGACAGGGGATTAGTGGCTACACCTTC.

The chain recombines TRBV10-3 with TRBJ2-2; D remains unclear. Between the trimmed V and J ends, which lost 3 bases and 6 bases, there was a span of 17 bases. CDR1 is ENHRY, CDR2 SYGVKD, per germline. The CDR3 has 16 amino acids. The CDR3 DNA reads as TGTGCCATCAGTGATAAAACGAGAAGAGCCTCCGGGGAGCTGTTTTTT. This translates into CAISDKTRRASGELFF.

The chain is built from TRBV4-3 and TRBJ2-1; a weak D match, TRBD1 (7 bases). Trimming took 0 bases from V and 5 from J, leaving 11 bases between them. Germline CDR1 is LGHNA and CDR2 is YSLEER. The CDR3 length is 15 residues. CDR3 in DNA: TGCGCCAGCAGCCAAGAGGGCAGGGGGGACAATGAGCAGTTCTTC. Translating gives CASSQEGRGDNEQFF.

This clone was detected once. A much larger clonotype is one base distant, so this may be a read error. The same CDR3 can be traced to other DNA sequences in this sample. This chain connects TRBV19 to TRBJ2-2, with TRBD2 matching over 7 bases. Trimming removed 3 bases from V and 7 bases from J; junction bases left unmatched: 11. Germline assignment: CDR1 LNHDA and CDR2 SQIVND (reference sequence). The CDR3 totals 16 residues. The CDR3 loop reads CASSIHRGGPGGELFF. The CDR3 nucleotides read TGTGCCAGTAGTATTCATCGGGGAGGGCCCGGCGGGGAGCTGTTTTTT.

The genes are TRBV9 and TRBJ2-7; 14 positions match TRBD2. This CDR3 has 14 amino acids. Trimming removed 3 bases from V and 6 bases from J; junction bases left unmatched: 2. The germline gives CDR1 SGDLS, CDR2 YYNGEE. CDR3 protein: CASSAGLAGVEQYF. The CDR3 DNA follows: TGTGCCAGCAGCGCGGGACTAGCGGGAGTCGAGCAGTACTTC. Full variable domain (rest looked up from reference TRBV9 and TRBJ2-7): DSGVTQTPKHLITATGQRVTLRCSPRSGDLSVYWYQQSLDQGLQFLIQYYNGEERAKGNILERFSAQQFPDLHSELNLSSLELGDSALYFCASSAGLAGVEQYFGPGTRLTVT.

On this clone itself: Given a much more abundant clone one base away, this may be a read error. Other DNA sequences in this specimen translate into the identical CDR3. V usage is TRBV5-1 and J usage is TRBJ2-5; D gene unclear. Looked up from germline, CDR1 is SGHRS and CDR2 is YFSETQ. This CDR3 region has 13 residues. The CDR3 protein is CASSLAGGETQYF. CDR3 sequence (DNA): TGTGCCAGCAGCTTGGCCGGTGGTGAGACCCAGTACTTC.

This chain connects TRBV16 to TRBJ2-7, with a possible D match to TRBD2 (5 bases). CDR3 size: 13 residues. Germline V gene data show CDR1 as KGHSY and CDR2 as FQNENV. The V end was cut by 4 bases, the J end by 3 bases, with 10 bases between. The CDR3 region has the DNA TGTGCCAGCAGCCCCCCCGGGGTCTACGAGCAGTACTTC. It specifies CASSPPGVYEQYF.

In the case of this clone: This sample also contains other DNA sequences that code for the same CDR3. The DNA for the CDR3 is TGTGCCAGCAGGGACAGGGACGGCTACACCTTC. Protein sequence: CASRDRDGYTF. The chain combines TRBV28 with TRBJ1-2, with 8 bases lining up with TRBD1. V shed 6 bases and J 8 bases; nucleotides not matched to a gene: 2. This CDR3 contains 11 residues. Germline loops: CDR1 MDHEN, CDR2 SYDVKM.

This chain uses TRBV5-1 with TRBJ2-1; D uncertain. The germline CDR1 and CDR2 sequences are SGHRS and YFSETQ. V was shortened by 0 bases and J by 3 bases, with 4 bases between the two germline ends. This CDR3 is 13 amino acids long. CDR3 sequence reads: CASSLANYNEQFF. Written as DNA, the CDR3 is TGCGCCAGCAGCTTGGCGAACTACAATGAGCAGTTCTTC. The full variable domain, completed using reference TRBV5-1 and TRBJ2-1, is KAGVTQTPRYLIKTRGQQVTLSCSPISGHRSVSWYQQTPGQGLQFLFEYFSETQRNKGNFPGRFSGRQFSNSRSEMNVSTLELGDSALYLCASSLANYNEQFFGPGTRLTVL.

This clone appeared once. The chain joins TRBV27 to TRBJ2-5, with D uncertain. Looked up from germline, CDR1 is MNHEY and CDR2 is SMNVEV (reference sequence). The CDR3 loop spans 13 amino acids. Trimming removed 2 bases at V and 4 bases at J, with 8 bases between. This CDR3 reads CASSLVYRETQYF. The CDR3 DNA is TGTGCCAGCAGTTTAGTATACCGAGAGACCCAGTACTTC.